The clone carrying this T cell receptor (beta chain) was recorded at least ten times. This sample was included in a study of neurological immune-mediated disorders. MiXCR, run by TCRdb on the 5' RACE reads, gives a single entry per CDR3 protein. The data hold about 59,000 distinct CDR3 sequences, with approximately 11% observed a single time. Germline CDR1 reads SGHRS; CDR2 reads YFSETQ. With 7 bases removed from V and 0 bases from J, the gap between germline ends came to 18 bases. The CDR3 is made up of 16 amino acids. V gene TRBV5-1 combines with J gene TRBJ2-3; D is perhaps TRBD1 (6 bases). The clonotype comes from an older woman with HTLV-1-associated myelopathy (HAM/TSP). Sequencing was carried out using PBMCs. CDR3 loop: CASRIGGQTSTDTQYF. The CDR3 coding sequence is TGCGCCAGCCGAATCGGAGGACAGACTAGCACAGATACGCAGTATTTT.